These 23 T cell receptor beta chains were all obtained from the same sample, sequenced in a study of identical twins. MiXCR, run by TCRdb on the 5' RACE reads, gives a single entry per CDR3 protein. This table holds over 550,000 distinct CDR3 sequences, about 7% found once. In addition, the sample was reused for a study of yellow fever vaccine responses in identical twins.

The sequencing input was PBMCs. The receptor source for this set is a woman in her late teens or twenties in good health.

This sequence joins TRBV20-1 and TRBJ2-7, with TRBD1 as a possible D gene (5 bases). CDR1 DFQATT and CDR2 SNEGSKA come from the germline V gene (reference sequence). V dropped 5 bases and J dropped 0 bases, with 17 bases sitting between them. The CDR3 has 15 amino acids. The CDR3 is CSAAWGSKSSYEQYV. In DNA, the CDR3 is TGCAGTGCTGCCTGGGGCAGCAAGAGCTCCTACGAGCAGTACGTC.

The V and J genes are TRBV25-1 and TRBJ2-3; D is tentatively TRBD1 or TRBD2 (7 bases each). V was shortened by 3 bases and J by 0 bases, with 13 bases between the two germline ends. The CDR3 contains 16 residues. Germline lookup yields CDR1 MGHDK and CDR2 SYGVNS. Here the CDR3 DNA reads TGTGCCAGCAGTGAGCCAGGGGGGGTAAGCACAGATACGCAGTATTTT. It specifies CASSEPGGVSTDTQYF.

The gene calls are TRBV14 and TRBJ1-4, with TRBD1 as a possible D gene (6 bases). The CDR3 has 16 residues. Germline V gives CDR1 SGHDN, CDR2 FVKESK. V gave up 3 bases and J gave up 4 bases, with 15 bases separating them. The CDR3 DNA reads TGTGCCAGCAGCCACCCAGGGGCCGCCAATAATGAAAAACTGTTTTTT. Translation: CASSHPGAANNEKLFF.

This chain connects TRBV10-1 to TRBJ2-2; 9 positions agree with TRBD2. In germline, CDR1 is WNHNN, CDR2 SYGVQD (reference sequence). The CDR3 loop spans 14 amino acids. Trimming took 4 bases from V and 7 from J; bases not matched to a gene: 4. The CDR3 nucleotides are TGCGCCAGCAGTGCGGAGCGGGGGGACGGGGAGCTGTTTTTT. This gives the protein CASSAERGDGELFF.

This clonotype was counted a few times. CDR3 in DNA: TGTGCCAGCAGCTTAGCCCGAACCTCGGGACTGGGAAAGGGTGGGACCTACGAGCAGTACTTC. It yields the protein CASSLARTSGLGKGGTYEQYF. This rearrangement joins TRBV7-2 to TRBJ2-7, with a tentative D call TRBD2 (6 bases). This CDR3 has 21 residues. Germline-derived CDR1 and CDR2 are SGHTA and FQGNSA. Trimming stripped 0 bases from V and 2 bases from J, with 29 bases between.

This clonotype turned up a few times. The chain uses TRBV6-6 and TRBJ1-2; D gene uncertain. V was cut by 5 bases and J by 8 bases, with 15 bases left in between. There are 13 residues in the CDR3. Germline V gene sequence: CDR1 MNHNY, CDR2 SVGAGI (reference sequence). The CDR3 region has the DNA TGTGCCAGCAGTACCCCTGGGCCACGGGGCTACACCTTC. Residues: CASSTPGPRGYTF.

The genes are TRBV18 and TRBJ2-1, with 12 nucleotides matching TRBD2. The CDR3 runs 18 residues. The V segment lost 2 bases and the J segment 6 bases; nucleotides outside the gene matches: 11. Looked up from germline, CDR1 is KGHSH and CDR2 is LQKENI. This CDR3 reads CASSPVPPLAGGSNEQFF. The DNA of the CDR3 is TGTGCCAGCTCACCAGTTCCCCCGCTAGCGGGGGGGAGCAATGAGCAGTTCTTC.

The CDR3: CASSSPRSEQYF. The DNA for the CDR3 is TGTGCCAGCAGCTCCCCCCGCAGCGAGCAGTACTTC. V and J are TRBV7-9 and TRBJ2-7, with D unresolved. V dropped 4 bases and J dropped 6 bases, with 10 bases sitting between them. Germline CDR1 reads SEHNR; CDR2 reads FQNEAQ (reference sequence). CDR3 length: 12 residues.

Many counts were recorded for this clonotype. The CDR3 DNA reads as TGTGCCACCAACACCGGGACAGGGTTGACAGATACGCAGTATTTT. It specifies CATNTGTGLTDTQYF. The V and J genes are TRBV15 and TRBJ2-3; the match to TRBD1 covers 9 bases. CDR1 and CDR2 from the germline V gene are LNHNV and YYDKDF (reference sequence). The CDR3 length is 15 residues. Trimming cost V 7 bases and J 3 bases; bases outside gene matches: 8. The full variable domain, its missing parts supplied by reference TRBV15 and TRBJ2-3, is DAMVIQNPRYQVTQFGKPVTLSCSQTLNHNVMYWYQQKSSQAPKLLFHYYDKDFNNEADTPDNFQSRRPNTSFCFLDIRSPGLGDTAMYLCATNTGTGLTDTQYFGPGTRLTVL.

This chain joins TRBV10-2 and TRBJ2-2; D tentatively reads TRBD1 or TRBD2 (6 bases each). V lost 3 bases, J lost 5 bases, and 19 bases lay in between. The CDR3 has 17 residues. CDR1 is WSHSY, CDR2 SAAADI, per germline. CDR3 protein: CASSDRRGRGGTGELFF. Written as DNA, the CDR3 is TGCGCCAGCAGTGACCGCCGGGGCAGGGGAGGAACCGGGGAGCTGTTTTTT.

V and J are TRBV11-1 and TRBJ2-3; TRBD1 matches 11 bases. V dropped 4 bases and J dropped 0; count of bases not matched to a gene: 9. The CDR3 is 18 amino acids. CDR1 and CDR2 (germline): SGHAT, FQDESV (reference sequence). The CDR3 reads CASSSPWTGGGSTDTQYF. The CDR3 coding sequence is TGTGCCAGCAGCTCTCCATGGACAGGGGGCGGGAGCACAGATACGCAGTATTTT. Drawing the rest from reference TRBV11-1 and TRBJ2-3, the complete variable domain is EAEVAQSPRYKITEKSQAVAFWCDPISGHATLYWYRQILGQGPELLVQFQDESVVDDSQLPKDRFSAERLKGVDSTLKIQPAELGDSAMYLCASSSPWTGGGSTDTQYFGPGTRLTVL.

This clonotype appeared many times. The chain carries TRBV20-1 and TRBJ1-4; D not certain. Germline-derived CDR1 and CDR2 are DFQATT and SNEGSKA (reference sequence). V lost 6 bases to trimming and J lost 8 bases, with 16 bases between them. The CDR3 extends over 13 amino acids. The CDR3 DNA is TGCAGTGCCCGGCCCCACCTTGACGAAAAACTGTTTTTT. Amino acids: CSARPHLDEKLFF.

This clonotype occurred many times. The rearrangement links TRBV10-1 to TRBJ2-5, with a weak D call TRBD2 (5 bases). The CDR3 is made up of 13 amino acids. Trimming removed 6 bases from V and 3 bases from J, with 11 bases in between. Germline-derived CDR1 and CDR2 are WNHNN and SYGVQD (reference sequence). DNA for the CDR3: TGCGCCAGCAGCCGGACTGCCGAAGAGACCCAGTACTTC. Amino acids: CASSRTAEETQYF.

This clonotype appeared many times. This sequence joins TRBV5-6 and TRBJ2-3; D is possibly TRBD2 (5 bases). The ends were cut back, 1 base at V and 4 bases at J, with 16 bases in the middle. The CDR3 totals 16 residues. Germline V lookup: CDR1 SGHDT, CDR2 YYEEEE. CDR3 bases: TGTGCCAGCAGCTTGTATACTAGGACTTTCTCAGATACGCAGTATTTT. It is translated as CASSLYTRTFSDTQYF.

This clonotype was seen more than once but under ten times. The chain couples TRBV7-8 to TRBJ2-7, with D perhaps given as TRBD1 or TRBD2 (6 bases each). Germline V gives CDR1 SGHVS, CDR2 FQNEAQ. The CDR3 is made up of 14 amino acids. V lost 3 bases and J lost 4, with 13 bases in between. The chain's CDR3 is CASSLGRGGYEQYV. CDR3 DNA sequence: TGTGCCAGCAGCTTGGGTCGAGGGGGGTACGAGCAGTACGTC.

This clonotype was observed a handful of times. The V call is TRBV2, the J call TRBJ2-6, with a tentative D call TRBD1 (5 bases). Trimming shortened V by 0 bases and J by 0 bases, and 15 bases separated the two germline ends. CDR3 length equals 19 residues. Germline V CDR1 and CDR2: SNHLY, FYNNEI. In nucleotides, the CDR3 is TGTGCCAGCAGTGAAGCGCTTCAGGGTATGATCTCTGGGGCCAACGTCCTGACTTTC. This gives the protein CASSEALQGMISGANVLTF.

J is TRBJ2-7 and V is TRBV7-3; the match to TRBD1 covers 9 bases. Germline V lookup: CDR1 SGHTA, CDR2 FQGTGA. The length of the CDR3 is 15 residues. The V gene end was trimmed by 5 bases and the J gene end by 3 bases; junction bases not matched to a gene: 8. CDR3: CASSLGGTGYYEQYF. The CDR3 coding sequence is TGTGCCAGCAGCCTCGGAGGGACAGGGTACTACGAGCAGTACTTC.

The chain employs TRBV28 and TRBJ2-5, with no clear D. This CDR3 region has 10 residues. CDR1 is MDHEN, CDR2 SYDVKM, per germline. V was clipped by 8 bases and J by 4 bases, with 5 bases between them. This CDR3 is CASLRETQYF. For the CDR3, the DNA is TGTGCCAGCCTACGAGAGACCCAGTACTTC. Full variable domain (missing parts from reference TRBV28 and TRBJ2-5): DVKVTQSSRYLVKRTGEKVFLECVQDMDHENMFWYRQDPGLGLRLIYFSYDVKMKEKGDIPEGYSVSREKKERFSLILESASTNQTSMYLCASLRETQYFGPGTRLLVL.

In its sample, this clonotype was seen a few times. This sequence joins TRBV3-1 and TRBJ1-5; no clear D gene. Germline loops: CDR1 LGHDT, CDR2 YNNKEL (reference sequence). V dropped 0 bases and J dropped 2 bases, with 5 bases sitting between them. The CDR3 covers 14 residues. The CDR3 bases are TGTGCCAGCAGCCAAGACCACGGCAATCAGCCCCAGCATTTT. This gives the protein CASSQDHGNQPQHF.

This clonotype was found a few times. J is TRBJ1-5 and V is TRBV10-2; D is unclear. This CDR3 region has 13 residues. CDR1 is WSHSY and CDR2 is SAAADI in the germline V gene. V was pared by 4 bases and J by 2 bases, with 6 bases between. The CDR3 DNA sequence: TGCGCCAGCAGTGTAGAACGCAATCAGCCCCAGCATTTT. Protein sequence: CASSVERNQPQHF.

The table lists this clonotype with many counts. The chain uses TRBV20-1 and TRBJ2-1; D may correspond to TRBD1 or TRBD2 (5 bases each). V lost 1 base, J lost 4 bases, and 11 bases lay in between. The length of the CDR3 is 14 residues. Germline CDR1 and CDR2: DFQATT and SNEGSKA (reference sequence). CDR3 bases: TGCAGTGCTAGAGGCCGGGACGGATACAATGAGCAGTTCTTC. Its translation: CSARGRDGYNEQFF.

This clonotype was counted a few times. This chain joins TRBV7-9 and TRBJ1-2, with D possibly TRBD1 on 6 matching bases. This CDR3 comprises 15 residues. Trimming removed 5 bases from V and 5 bases from J, with 18 bases in between. Germline-derived CDR1 and CDR2 are SEHNR and FQNEAQ (reference sequence). CDR3 region: CASSPPRTGAYGYTF. CDR3 coding DNA: TGTGCCAGCAGCCCCCCCCGTACGGGGGCATATGGCTACACCTTC.

Of note for this clonotype: An end of the junction differs from the germline gene, which may be a read error. This chain connects TRBV9 to TRBJ2-6; D is tentatively TRBD1 or TRBD2 (6 bases each). The CDR3 has 15 amino acids. CDR1 and CDR2 from the germline V gene are SGDLS and YYNGEE. CDR3 amino acids: CASTERGAGANVLTF. The DNA of the CDR3 is TGTGCCAGCACCGAGAGGGGGGCCGGGGCCAACGTCCTGACATTC.